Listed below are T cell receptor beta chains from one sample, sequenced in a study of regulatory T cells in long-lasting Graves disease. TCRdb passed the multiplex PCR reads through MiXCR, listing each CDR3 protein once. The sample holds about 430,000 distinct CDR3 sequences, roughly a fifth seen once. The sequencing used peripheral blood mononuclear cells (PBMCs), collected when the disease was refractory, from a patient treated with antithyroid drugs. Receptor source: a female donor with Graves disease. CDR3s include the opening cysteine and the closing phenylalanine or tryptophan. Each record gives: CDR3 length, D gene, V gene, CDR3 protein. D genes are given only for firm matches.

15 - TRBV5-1 CASSAGRHLQETQYF
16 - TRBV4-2 CASSHTPGHQQETQYF
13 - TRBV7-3 CASSLKTGHEQYF
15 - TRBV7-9 CAGSLAMGAATEAFF
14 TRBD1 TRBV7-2 CASNPGGQGYGYTF
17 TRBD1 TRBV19 CASSKGQGRGSNQPQHF
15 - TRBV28 CAANGAARSSYEQYF
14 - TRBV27 CASSSLGSNQPQHF
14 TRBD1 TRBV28 CASSVQQGIYGYTF
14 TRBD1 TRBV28 CASGSDRGRETQYF
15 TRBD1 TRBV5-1 CASRGPGQGSGELFF
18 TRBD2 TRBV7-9 CASSTKGLAGGRWDEQFF
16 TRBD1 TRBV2 CASTGQGIFSNQPQHF
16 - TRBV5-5 CASTGRASLEGETQYF
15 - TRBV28 CASSSAGSGFGEAFF
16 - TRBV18 CASSPRGGARVTEAFF
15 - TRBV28 CASTQQPRANEKLFF
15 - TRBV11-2 CASSLAPAPTRTQYF
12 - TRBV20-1 CSASRQNHEQYF
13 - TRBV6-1 CACSEEGPDTQYF
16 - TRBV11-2 CASSFPPIGKQREQYF
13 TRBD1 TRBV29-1 CSARQGTYNEQFF
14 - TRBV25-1 CASSEVSGANVLTF
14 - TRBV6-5 CASSYSPGREKLFF
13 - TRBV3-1 CASSYYRDNEAFF
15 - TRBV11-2 CASSLVPLAKNIQYF
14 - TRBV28 CASSSQSEGNTIYF
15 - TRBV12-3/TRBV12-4 CASSLDTQRIETQYF
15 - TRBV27 CASSLSGAGAEKLFF
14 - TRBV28 CASRDNVNNQPQHF
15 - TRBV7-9 CASSPSSNPSYEQYF
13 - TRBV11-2 CASSFGYTDTQYF
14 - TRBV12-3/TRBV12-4 CASSPPNFADTQYF
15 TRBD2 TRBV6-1 CASRIAGGPAGELFF
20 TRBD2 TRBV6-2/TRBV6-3 CASRLRTSGILSGSSYEQYF
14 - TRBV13 CASSPGDNNYGYTF
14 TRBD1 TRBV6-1 CASHRTGGNQPQHF
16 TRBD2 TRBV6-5 CASSYLLAGGQETQYF
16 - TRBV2 CASRGMAAQFNYGYTF
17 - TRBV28 CASSFRTAQISGNTIYF
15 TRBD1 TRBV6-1 CASSPRGDRRYEQYF
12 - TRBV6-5 CASSSGQAALYF
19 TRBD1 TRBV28 CASSDQRRQGNLVNYGYTF
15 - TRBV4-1 CASSQSGLAYAEQYF
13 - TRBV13 CASSYGSGEKLFF
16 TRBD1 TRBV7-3 CASSLRPGTGGDQAFF
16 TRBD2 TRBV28 CASSQRMSGSGETQYF
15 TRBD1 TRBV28 CASSWRGTGKETQYF
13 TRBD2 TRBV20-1 CSGTSRDSYEQYF
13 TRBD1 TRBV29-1 CSVSGQGVNEQYF
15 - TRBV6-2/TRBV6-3 CASSSSRLRNTEAFF